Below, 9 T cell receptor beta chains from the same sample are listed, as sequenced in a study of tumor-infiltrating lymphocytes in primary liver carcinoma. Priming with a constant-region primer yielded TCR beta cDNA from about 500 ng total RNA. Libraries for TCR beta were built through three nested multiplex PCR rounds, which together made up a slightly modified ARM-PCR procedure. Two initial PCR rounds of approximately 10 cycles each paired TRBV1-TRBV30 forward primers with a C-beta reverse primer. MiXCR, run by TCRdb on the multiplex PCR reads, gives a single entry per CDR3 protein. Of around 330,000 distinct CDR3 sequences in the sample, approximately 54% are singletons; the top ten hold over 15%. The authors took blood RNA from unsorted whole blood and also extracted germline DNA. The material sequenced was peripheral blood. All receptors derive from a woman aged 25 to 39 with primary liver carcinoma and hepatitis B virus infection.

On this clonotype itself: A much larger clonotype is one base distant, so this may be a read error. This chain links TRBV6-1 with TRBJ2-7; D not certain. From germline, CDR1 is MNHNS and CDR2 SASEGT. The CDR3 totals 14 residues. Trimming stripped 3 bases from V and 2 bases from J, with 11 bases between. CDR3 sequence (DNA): TGTGCCAGCAGTGAGGCAAGGGTGGCCTACGAGCAGTACTTC. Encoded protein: CASSEARVAYEQYF.

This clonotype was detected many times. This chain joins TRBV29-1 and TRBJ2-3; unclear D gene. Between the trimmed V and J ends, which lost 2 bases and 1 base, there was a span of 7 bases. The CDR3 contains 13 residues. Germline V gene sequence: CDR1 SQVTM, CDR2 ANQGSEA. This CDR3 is CSVERQGTDTQYF. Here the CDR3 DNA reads TGCAGCGTTGAACGCCAGGGCACAGATACGCAGTATTTT.

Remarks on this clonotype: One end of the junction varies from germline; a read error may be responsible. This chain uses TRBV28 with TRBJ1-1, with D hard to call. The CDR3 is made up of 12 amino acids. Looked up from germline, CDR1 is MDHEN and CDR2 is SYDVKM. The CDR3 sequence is CASWDGNTEVFF. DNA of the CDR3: TGTGCCTCCTGGGATGGTAACACTGAAGTTTTCTTT.

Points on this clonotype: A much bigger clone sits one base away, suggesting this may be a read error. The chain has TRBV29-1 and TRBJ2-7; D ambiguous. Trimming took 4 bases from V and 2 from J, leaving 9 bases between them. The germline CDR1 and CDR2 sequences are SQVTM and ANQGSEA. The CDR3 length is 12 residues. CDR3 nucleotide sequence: TGCAGCGTTGGGGTATCCGCCTACGAGCAGTACTTC. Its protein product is CSVGVSAYEQYF.

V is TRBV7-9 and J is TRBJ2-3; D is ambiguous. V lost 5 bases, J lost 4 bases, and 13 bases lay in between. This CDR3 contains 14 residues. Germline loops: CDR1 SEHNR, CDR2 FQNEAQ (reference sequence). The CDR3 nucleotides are TGTGCCAGCAGCAATAGTAGAAGGTCAGATACGCAGTATTTT. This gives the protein CASSNSRRSDTQYF. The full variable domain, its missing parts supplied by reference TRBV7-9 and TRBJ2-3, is DTGVSQNPRHKITKRGQNVTFRCDPISEHNRLYWYRQTLGQGPEFLTYFQNEAQLEKSRLLSDRFSAERPKGSFSTLEIQRTEQGDSAMYLCASSNSRRSDTQYFGPGTRLTVL.

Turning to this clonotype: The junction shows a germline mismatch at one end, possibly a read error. The CDR3 loop reads CASSLIQGAGTGGLFF. CDR3 nucleotides: TGTGCCAGCAGCCTTATTCAGGGGGCAGGAACCGGGGGGCTGTTTTTT. The rearrangement links TRBV6-2 or TRBV6-3 to TRBJ2-2; 8 bases fit TRBD1. Germline V gene data show CDR1 as MNHEY and CDR2 as SVGEGT. The CDR3 runs 16 residues.

The CDR3 reads CASSESLGATNEKLFF. CDR3 nucleotide sequence: TGTGCCAGCAGTGAATCGCTGGGGGCAACTAATGAAAAACTGTTTTTT. The V call is TRBV25-1, the J call TRBJ1-4; tentative D call: TRBD1 (5 bases). The CDR3 runs to 16 residues. CDR1 is MGHDK, CDR2 SYGVNS, per germline. The V gene lost 1 base and the J gene lost 0 bases, with 9 bases spanning the gap.

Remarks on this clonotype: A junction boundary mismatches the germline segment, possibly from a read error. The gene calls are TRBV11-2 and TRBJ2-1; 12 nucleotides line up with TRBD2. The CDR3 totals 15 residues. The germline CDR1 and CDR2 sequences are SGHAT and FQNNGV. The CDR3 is CASSSRLAGDYDQFF. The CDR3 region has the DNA TGTGCCAGCAGCTCAAGACTAGCGGGAGATTATGATCAGTTCTTC.

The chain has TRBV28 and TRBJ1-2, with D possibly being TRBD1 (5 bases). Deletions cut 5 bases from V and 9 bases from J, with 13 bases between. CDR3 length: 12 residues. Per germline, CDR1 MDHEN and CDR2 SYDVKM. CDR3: CASSPLGGSYTF. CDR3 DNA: TGTGCCAGCAGTCCCCTCGGGGGGAGCTACACCTTC.